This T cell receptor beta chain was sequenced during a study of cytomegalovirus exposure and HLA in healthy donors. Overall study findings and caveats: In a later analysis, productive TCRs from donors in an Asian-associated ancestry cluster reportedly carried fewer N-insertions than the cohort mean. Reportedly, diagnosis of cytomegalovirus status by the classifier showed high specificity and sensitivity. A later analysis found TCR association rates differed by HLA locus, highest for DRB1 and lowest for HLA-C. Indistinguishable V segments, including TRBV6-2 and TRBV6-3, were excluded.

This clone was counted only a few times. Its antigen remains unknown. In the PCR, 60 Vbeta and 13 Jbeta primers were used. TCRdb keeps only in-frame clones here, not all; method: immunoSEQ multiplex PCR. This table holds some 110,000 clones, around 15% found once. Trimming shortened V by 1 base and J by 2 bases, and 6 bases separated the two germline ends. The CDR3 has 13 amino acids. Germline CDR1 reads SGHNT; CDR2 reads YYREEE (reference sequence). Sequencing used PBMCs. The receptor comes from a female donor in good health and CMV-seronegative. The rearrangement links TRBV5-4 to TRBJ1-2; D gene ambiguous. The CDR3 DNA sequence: TGTGCCAGCAGCTTGATGACAAACTATGGCTACACCTTC. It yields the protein CASSLMTNYGYTF.